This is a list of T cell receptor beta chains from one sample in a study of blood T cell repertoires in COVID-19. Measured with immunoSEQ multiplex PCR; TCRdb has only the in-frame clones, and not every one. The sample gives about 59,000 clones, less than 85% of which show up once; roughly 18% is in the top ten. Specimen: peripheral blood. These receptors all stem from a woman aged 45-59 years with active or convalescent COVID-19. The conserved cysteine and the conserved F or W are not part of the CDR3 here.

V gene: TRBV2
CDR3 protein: ASTPGTGGVQPQH

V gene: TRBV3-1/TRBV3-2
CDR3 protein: ASSPVSGAQETQY

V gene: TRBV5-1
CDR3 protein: ASKKTVESEKLF

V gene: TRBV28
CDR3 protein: ASSLAGGYEQY

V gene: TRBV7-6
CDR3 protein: ASSSRAWGLAGEQF

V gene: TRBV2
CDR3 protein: ASKRENSYNEQF

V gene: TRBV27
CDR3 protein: ASRVNSNQPQH

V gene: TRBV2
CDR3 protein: ASRPVGTYTEAF

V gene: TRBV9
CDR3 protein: ASSDPPGAYEQY

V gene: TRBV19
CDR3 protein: ASSIQVSYGYT

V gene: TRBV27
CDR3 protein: ASKPGDSGNTIY

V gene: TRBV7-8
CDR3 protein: ASSTLGLAGNNEQF

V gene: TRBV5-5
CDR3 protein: ASSRDRGASYEQY

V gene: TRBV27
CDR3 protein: ASRTGGDQPQH

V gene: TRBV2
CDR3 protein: ASSEGQFYGYT

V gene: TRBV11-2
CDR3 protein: ASSPLQETQY

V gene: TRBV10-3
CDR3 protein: AISGSGTGDHEQY

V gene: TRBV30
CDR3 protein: AWSLGQGTGELF

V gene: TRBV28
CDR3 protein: ASSAPAGRVHEQF

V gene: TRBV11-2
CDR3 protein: ASRRDRAAGNTIY

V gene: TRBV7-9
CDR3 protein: ASSSFRTRINYGYT

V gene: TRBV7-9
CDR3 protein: ASSPLPYGKTQF

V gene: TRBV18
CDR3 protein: ASFAGGTSGLSSYEQY

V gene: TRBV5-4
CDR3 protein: ASSLGGPRSGYT

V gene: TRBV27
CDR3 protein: ASIARDTGELF

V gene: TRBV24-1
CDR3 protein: ATSDWTGKEETQY

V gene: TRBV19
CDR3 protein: ASSLTVTLAGVLNEQF

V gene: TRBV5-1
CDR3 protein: ASSLGQGIFYGYT

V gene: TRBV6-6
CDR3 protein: ASSSNVGDRVYEQF

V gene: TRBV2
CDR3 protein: ASSQDRGTEAF

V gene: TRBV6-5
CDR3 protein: ASTFGGGLTNEQF

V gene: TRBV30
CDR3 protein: AWSVGGALQETQY

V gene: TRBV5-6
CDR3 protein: ASSQVGLEGQY

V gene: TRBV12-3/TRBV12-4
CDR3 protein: ASSLHNYGYT

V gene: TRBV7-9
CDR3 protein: ASSSGALEQF

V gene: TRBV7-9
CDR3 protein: ASSPRQVAQQETQY

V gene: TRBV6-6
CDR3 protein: ASRLQGNQPQH

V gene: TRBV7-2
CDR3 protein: ASSFRERYEQY

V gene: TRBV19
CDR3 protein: ASSLREGRGTEAF

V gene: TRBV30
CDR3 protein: AWTRNIWQNYGYT